This T cell receptor beta chain stems from a study of CD8+ T cells in alopecia areata. Regarding the study as a whole: Patients displayed less clarity in TCR sharing than mice, a finding possibly related to HLA.

The CDR3 sequence is 15 residues long. CDR1 is SEHNR, CDR2 FQNEAQ, per germline (reference sequence). The V end lost 1 base, the J end lost 0 bases, and 4 bases lay between the germline ends. Lesional scalp punch biopsies and peripheral blood came from alopecia areata patients. A word on this clone: Antigen specificity is unknown.

Extracted RNA was reverse transcribed, and the resulting cDNA served as sequencing template. Here immunoSEQ multiplex PCR was the method, and the copy in TCRdb shows in-frame clones only, minus some. The repertoire holds approximately 34,000 clones, with 55% as singletons. The specimen was NKG2D-high CD8+ T cells sorted from blood. This chain connects TRBV7-9 to TRBJ1-6, with unresolved D. This sequence originates from a human donor with alopecia areata. In DNA, the CDR3 is TGTGCCAGCAGCTTAGACAGCTCCTATAATTCACCCCTCCACTTT. This encodes CASSLDSSYNSPLHF.